This T cell receptor (beta chain) comes out of a study of CD8 T cells in ankylosing spondylitis. Whole-study findings and limits: As for the disease-linked clones, they showed a CD8+ phenotype and occurred at relatively low frequencies in peripheral blood.

Ten or more counts support this clonotype. The target antigen is unknown. TCRdb itself ran the 5' RACE reads through MiXCR, one entry per CDR3 protein. The sample records hundreds of thousands of distinct CDR3 sequences, less than 25% being singletons. The CDR3 covers 13 residues. The V segment lost 5 bases and the J segment 8 bases; nucleotides outside the gene matches: 4. The sequence was obtained from a female donor with ankylosing spondylitis or in good health (not recorded which). The material sequenced was blood, either unsorted or a sorted T cell fraction (not recorded which). V is TRBV12-3 or TRBV12-4 and J is TRBJ2-1; 9 positions agree with TRBD2. CDR3 sequence: CASSISGSDEQFF. The CDR3 nucleotides read TGTGCCAGCAGTATTAGCGGGAGCGATGAGCAGTTCTTC.